Listed here are 25 T cell receptor beta chains from one sample, sequenced in a study of cytomegalovirus exposure and HLA in healthy donors. PCR primers comprised 60 Vbeta and 13 Jbeta primers. The table came from immunoSEQ multiplex PCR; TCRdb's copy has only in-frame clones and leaves some out. The sample consists of more than 150,000 clones, roughly 85% of them appearing once. Sequenced input: PBMCs. These receptors all come from a woman between 18 and 29 years old in good health and CMV-seronegative.

The CDR3 coding sequence is TGCGCCAGCAGCCAAGATTCAGGGGACAGGCACCTCTATGGCTACACCTTC. Encoded protein: CASSQDSGDRHLYGYTF. The V and J genes are TRBV4-1 and TRBJ1-2, with 8 bases that match TRBD1. The germline V gene has CDR1 MGHRA and CDR2 YSYEKL. The V and J ends lost 0 bases and 4 bases, in that order; junction bases with no gene match: 10. The CDR3 is made up of 17 amino acids.

The V and J genes are TRBV7-2 and TRBJ2-1, with 8 nucleotides matching TRBD2. The CDR3 has 15 amino acids. V was pared by 5 bases and J by 4 bases, with 7 bases of the junction left unmatched. Germline values: CDR1 SGHTA, CDR2 FQGNSA. CDR3 nucleotide sequence: TGTGCCAGCAGCCTGAGCGGGGGAAAGTACAATGAGCAGTTCTTC. This gives the protein CASSLSGGKYNEQFF.

With respect to this clone: This CDR3 is also generated by other DNA sequences in the sample. The V gene is TRBV5-1, the J gene TRBJ2-3; the D gene is possibly TRBD2 (6 bases). Per the germline V gene, CDR1 is SGHRS and CDR2 is YFSETQ. The CDR3 is made up of 14 amino acids. V lost 4 bases and J 4 bases, leaving 13 bases between the germline ends. The CDR3 DNA reads as TGCGCCAGCAGCCTACTAGCTGTGGCAGATACGCAGTATTTT. Translated: CASSLLAVADTQYF. The whole variable domain, remainder taken from reference TRBV5-1 and TRBJ2-3, is KAGVTQTPRYLIKTRGQQVTLSCSPISGHRSVSWYQQTPGQGLQFLFEYFSETQRNKGNFPGRFSGRQFSNSRSEMNVSTLELGDSALYLCASSLLAVADTQYFGPGTRLTVL.

The chain carries TRBV18 and TRBJ2-2, with 10 bases identical to TRBD2. This CDR3 contains 16 residues. The ends lost 0 bases at V and 3 bases at J; junction bases unmatched: 1. Germline V gene sequence: CDR1 KGHSH, CDR2 LQKENI. CDR3 nucleotide sequence: TGTGCCAGCTCACCACCGCTAGCGGGAGACACCGGGGAGCTGTTTTTT. It specifies CASSPPLAGDTGELFF.

The rearrangement links TRBV2 to TRBJ1-5; weak D call: TRBD1 (5 bases). Germline V gives CDR1 SNHLY, CDR2 FYNNEI. V gave up 6 bases and J gave up 1 base, with 10 bases separating them. This CDR3 contains 14 residues. DNA for the CDR3: TGTGCCAGCAGGGTTCCAGGGAGCAATCAGCCCCAGCATTTT. Its protein is CASRVPGSNQPQHF. The complete variable domain, with remaining parts taken from reference TRBV2 and TRBJ1-5, reads EPEVTQTPSHQVTQMGQEVILRCVPISNHLYFYWYRQILGQKVEFLVSFYNNEISEKSEIFDDQFSVERPDGSNFTLKIRSTKLEDSAMYFCASRVPGSNQPQHFGDGTRLSIL.

In DNA form, the CDR3 reads TGCGCCAGCAGACCCCTAGCGAGGATGGGGGAGCAGTACTTC. Translating gives CASRPLARMGEQYF. The gene calls are TRBV10-1 and TRBJ2-7, with D possibly being TRBD2 (6 bases). The CDR3 spans 14 residues. Germline assignment: CDR1 WNHNN and CDR2 SYGVQD (reference sequence). V gave up 6 bases and J gave up 7 bases, with 19 bases separating them.

This clone was picked up a small number of times. The junction departs from the called germline gene at one end, perhaps through a read error. V gene TRBV7-7 combines with J gene TRBJ2-5, with unresolved D. The better agreement between TRBJ2-7 and the DNA end casts doubt on the J call. Looked up from germline, CDR1 is SSHAT and CDR2 is FNYEAQ (reference sequence). The CDR3 has 15 residues. The CDR3 reads CASSLRCTEAYEQYF. CDR3 coding DNA: TGTGCTAGCAGCTTAAGGTGCACAGAAGCCTACGAGCAGTACTTC.

The chain combines TRBV7-9 with TRBJ2-7, with D possibly being TRBD2 (7 bases). V was pared by 3 bases and J by 4 bases, with 13 bases between. CDR3 length equals 14 residues. The germline gives CDR1 SEHNR, CDR2 FQNEAQ (reference sequence). CDR3 region: CASSFRGALYEQYF. CDR3 bases: TGTGCCAGCAGCTTCCGGGGGGCCTTATACGAGCAGTACTTC.

In DNA, the CDR3 is TGTGCCAGCAGCCAGGACAGCTATAATTCACCCCTCCACTTT. It codes for CASSQDSYNSPLHF. V is TRBV5-4 and J is TRBJ1-6, with D maybe TRBD1 (6 bases). Trimming removed 4 bases from V and 3 bases from J, with 8 bases in between. Germline assignment: CDR1 SGHNT and CDR2 YYREEE (reference sequence). The CDR3 is 14 residues long.

The rearrangement links TRBV4-1 to TRBJ2-3; a weak D match, TRBD1 (6 bases). From germline, CDR1 is MGHRA and CDR2 YSYEKL. The CDR3 contains 13 residues. Trimming left V 3 bases short and J 6 bases short, with 10 bases between. The CDR3 loop is CASSHSQGDTQYF. The CDR3 DNA reads TGCGCCAGCAGCCACAGCCAGGGGGATACGCAGTATTTT.

This clone was detected only once. This chain uses TRBV30 with TRBJ2-5, with a possible D match to TRBD2 (6 bases). Looked up from germline, CDR1 is GTSNPN and CDR2 is SVGIG (reference sequence). This CDR3 is built from 13 residues. The V end was cut by 6 bases, the J end by 2 bases, with 13 bases between. The CDR3 sequence is CACASGGQETQYF. In DNA, the CDR3 is TGTGCCTGCGCATCCGGGGGACAAGAGACCCAGTACTTC.

CDR3 in amino acids: CASSPRSQETQYF. CDR3 bases: TGTGCCAGCTCACCGCGGAGCCAAGAGACCCAGTACTTC. The chain combines TRBV18 with TRBJ2-5; D is undetermined. V shed 3 bases and J shed 1 base, with 6 bases lying between them. The CDR3 is 13 residues long. CDR1 KGHSH and CDR2 LQKENI come from the germline V gene.

CDR3 protein: CASSPGAGDEKLFF. In DNA form, the CDR3 reads TGTGCCAGCAGCCCCGGGGCAGGGGATGAAAAACTGTTTTTT. V gene TRBV16 combines with J gene TRBJ1-4; D is possibly TRBD1 (6 bases). The germline gives CDR1 KGHSY, CDR2 FQNENV. This CDR3 region has 14 residues. Trimming left V 4 bases short and J 6 bases short, with 12 bases between.

The V gene is TRBV4-1, the J gene TRBJ2-7, with TRBD2 matching over 9 bases. The trim removed 1 base at V and 7 bases at J, leaving 5 bases unmatched. Germline CDR1 and CDR2: MGHRA and YSYEKL. This CDR3 contains 14 residues. CDR3 region: CASSQGSGRGEQYF. The CDR3, as DNA: TGCGCCAGCAGCCAAGGTAGCGGGAGAGGGGAGCAGTACTTC.

The V and J genes are TRBV9 and TRBJ2-3, with D tentatively TRBD2 (6 bases). CDR1 SGDLS and CDR2 YYNGEE come from the germline V gene. The CDR3 has 12 residues. V gave up 4 bases and J gave up 10 bases, with 13 bases separating them. This CDR3 reads CASSSLGGPQYF. The CDR3 region has the DNA TGTGCCAGCAGCTCCCTCGGGGGTCCGCAGTATTTT.

The chain joins TRBV28 to TRBJ2-5; possible D gene TRBD2, 5 bases. Matching the DNA end better, TRBJ2-7 makes the J call doubtful. CDR1 MDHEN and CDR2 SYDVKM come from the germline V gene. The CDR3 is made up of 13 amino acids. The CDR3 coding sequence is TGTGCCAGCAGCCCCGGGATTCACTACGAGCAGTACTTC. Encoded protein: CASSPGIHYEQYF.

This chain uses TRBV5-1 with TRBJ2-2; no reliable D call. The CDR3 totals 15 residues. Trimming removed 0 bases from V and 7 bases from J, with 13 bases in between. CDR1 and CDR2 from the germline V gene are SGHRS and YFSETQ. CDR3 amino acids: CASSLVPKSGGELFF. CDR3 in DNA: TGCGCCAGCAGCTTGGTTCCCAAGAGTGGCGGGGAGCTGTTTTTT.

This clone has a handful of counts. The chain employs TRBV9 and TRBJ2-1; 7 bases agree with TRBD2. J was trimmed by 9 bases and V by 3 bases; bases with no gene match: 6. This CDR3 is 13 amino acids long. Germline CDR1 SGDLS, CDR2 YYNGEE. The CDR3 bases are TGTGCCAGCAGCGAGAGGGGAGGGCTTGAGCAGTTCTTC. Amino acid sequence: CASSERGGLEQFF.

V is TRBV6-5 and J is TRBJ2-5; D ambiguous. The DNA end favors TRBJ2-7, so the J call may be wrong. The V gene's germline CDR1 is MNHEY and CDR2 SVGAGI. CDR3 size: 15 residues. This CDR3 is CASSYIAVPPYEQYF. The DNA of the CDR3 is TGTGCCAGCAGTTACATCGCCGTTCCTCCCTACGAGCAGTACTTC.

The gene calls are TRBV5-1 and TRBJ2-5; 8 positions match TRBD2. This CDR3 comprises 16 residues. Unmatched junction bases numbered 8, after V lost 0 bases and J lost 4 bases. Germline V gene sequence: CDR1 SGHRS, CDR2 YFSETQ. CDR3 sequence reads: CASSLAAGDRRETQYF. The CDR3 DNA reads TGCGCCAGCAGCTTGGCAGCGGGGGACCGTAGAGAGACCCAGTACTTC.

J is TRBJ1-5 and V is TRBV28, with 10 bases fitting TRBD1. The J segment lost 3 bases and the V segment lost 6 bases, leaving 5 bases of the junction unmatched. CDR3 size: 15 residues. Looked up from germline, CDR1 is MDHEN and CDR2 is SYDVKM. This CDR3 is CASSPGQGNNQPQHF. The CDR3 coding sequence is TGTGCCAGCAGCCCGGGACAGGGGAACAATCAGCCCCAGCATTTT.

V is TRBV5-1 and J is TRBJ2-1; 8 nucleotides agree with TRBD2. The CDR3 runs 16 residues. Germline values: CDR1 SGHRS, CDR2 YFSETQ. V lost 6 bases and J lost 9; bases outside the gene matches: 17. The CDR3 reads CASTRGASSGWSEQFF. The CDR3 coding sequence is TGCGCCAGCACGCGGGGGGCTAGTTCTGGTTGGAGTGAGCAGTTCTTC.

The gene calls are TRBV19 and TRBJ1-1; D remains ambiguous. Germline V gene sequence: CDR1 LNHDA, CDR2 SQIVND (reference sequence). V was cut by 6 bases and J by 5 bases, with 16 bases left in between. CDR3 length: 14 residues. In nucleotides, the CDR3 is TGTGCCAGTAGGCCACACGGACTGAGAACTGAAGCTTTCTTT. Its translation: CASRPHGLRTEAFF.

V gene TRBV9 combines with J gene TRBJ1-2; the D is unclear. V was clipped by 0 bases and J by 7 bases, with 16 bases between them. The CDR3 sequence is 15 residues long. Germline loops: CDR1 SGDLS, CDR2 YYNGEE. DNA of the CDR3: TGTGCCAGCAGCGTAGGAGGGAGCCTCCCCGGTGGCTACACCTTC. It specifies CASSVGGSLPGGYTF.

The V gene is TRBV28, the J gene TRBJ2-7; TRBD1 might be the D (6 bases). The CDR3 is 12 residues long. V dropped 6 bases and J dropped 6 bases, with 12 bases sitting between them. CDR1 and CDR2 from the germline V gene are MDHEN and SYDVKM. CDR3 DNA sequence: TGTGCCAGCAGGGGGGACACGGGCGAGCAGTACTTC. Amino acid sequence: CASRGDTGEQYF. Full variable domain (missing parts from reference TRBV28 and TRBJ2-7): DVKVTQSSRYLVKRTGEKVFLECVQDMDHENMFWYRQDPGLGLRLIYFSYDVKMKEKGDIPEGYSVSREKKERFSLILESASTNQTSMYLCASRGDTGEQYFGPGTRLTVT.